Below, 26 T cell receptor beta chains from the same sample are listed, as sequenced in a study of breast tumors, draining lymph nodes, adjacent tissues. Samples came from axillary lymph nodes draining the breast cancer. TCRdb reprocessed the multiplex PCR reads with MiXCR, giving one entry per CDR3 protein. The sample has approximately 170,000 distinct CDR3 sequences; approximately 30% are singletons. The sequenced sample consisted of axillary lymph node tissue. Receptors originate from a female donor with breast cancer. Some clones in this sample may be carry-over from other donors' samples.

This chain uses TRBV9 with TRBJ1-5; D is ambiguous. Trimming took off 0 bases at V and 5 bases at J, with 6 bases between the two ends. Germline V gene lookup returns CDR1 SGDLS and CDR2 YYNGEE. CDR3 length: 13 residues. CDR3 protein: CASSVDSDQPQHF. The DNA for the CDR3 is TGTGCCAGCAGCGTAGACTCCGATCAGCCCCAGCATTTT.

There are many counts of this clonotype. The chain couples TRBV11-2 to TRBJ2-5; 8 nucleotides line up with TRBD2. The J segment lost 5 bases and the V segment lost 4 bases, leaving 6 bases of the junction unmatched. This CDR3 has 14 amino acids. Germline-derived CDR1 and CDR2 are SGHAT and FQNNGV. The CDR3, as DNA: TGTGCCAGCAGCTGGTTAGCGGGGCGGGAGACCCAGTACTTC. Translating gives CASSWLAGRETQYF.

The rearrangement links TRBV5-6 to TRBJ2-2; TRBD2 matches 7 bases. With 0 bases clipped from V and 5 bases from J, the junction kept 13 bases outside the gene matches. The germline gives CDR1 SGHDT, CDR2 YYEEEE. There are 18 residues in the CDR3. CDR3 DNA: TGTGCCAGCAGCTTGGAATTGCGGGGGTCATCGGGGACCGGGGAGCTGTTTTTT. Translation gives CASSLELRGSSGTGELFF.

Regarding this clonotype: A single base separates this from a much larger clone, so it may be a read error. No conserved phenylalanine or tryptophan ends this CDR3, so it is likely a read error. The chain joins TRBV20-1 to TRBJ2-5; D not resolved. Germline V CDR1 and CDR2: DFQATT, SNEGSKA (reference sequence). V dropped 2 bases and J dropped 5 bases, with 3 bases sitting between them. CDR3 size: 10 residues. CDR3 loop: CSARWETQYS. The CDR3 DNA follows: TGCAGTGCTAGATGGGAGACCCAGTACTCC.

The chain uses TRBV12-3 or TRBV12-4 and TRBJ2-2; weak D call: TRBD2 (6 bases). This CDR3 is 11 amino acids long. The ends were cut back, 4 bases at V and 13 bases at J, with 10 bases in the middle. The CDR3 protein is CASSCRRGLFF. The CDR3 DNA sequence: TGTGCCAGCAGTTGCCGGCGGGGGCTGTTTTTT.

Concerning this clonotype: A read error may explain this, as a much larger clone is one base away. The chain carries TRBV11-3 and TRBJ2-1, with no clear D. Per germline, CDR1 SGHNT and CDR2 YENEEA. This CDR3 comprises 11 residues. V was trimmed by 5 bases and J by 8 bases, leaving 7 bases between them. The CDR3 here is CASSQYDEQFF. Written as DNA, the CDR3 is TGTGCCAGCAGCCAATACGATGAGCAGTTCTTC.

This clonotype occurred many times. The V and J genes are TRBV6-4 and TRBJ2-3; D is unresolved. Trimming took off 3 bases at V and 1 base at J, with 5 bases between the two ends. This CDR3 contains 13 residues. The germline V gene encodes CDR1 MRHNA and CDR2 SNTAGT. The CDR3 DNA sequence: TGTGCCAGCAGTGAAGAGGGCACAGATACGCAGTATTTT. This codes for CASSEEGTDTQYF.

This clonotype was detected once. This CDR3 reads CASSVTGDDGELRNSPLHF. The CDR3 nucleotides are TGTGCCAGCAGCGTGACAGGGGATGACGGGGAGCTTCGTAATTCACCCCTCCACTTT. V and J are TRBV7-9 and TRBJ1-6; 8 bases match TRBD1. The germline CDR1 and CDR2 sequences are SEHNR and FQNEAQ (reference sequence). J lost 6 bases, V lost 5 bases, and 18 bases had no gene match. CDR3 size: 19 residues.

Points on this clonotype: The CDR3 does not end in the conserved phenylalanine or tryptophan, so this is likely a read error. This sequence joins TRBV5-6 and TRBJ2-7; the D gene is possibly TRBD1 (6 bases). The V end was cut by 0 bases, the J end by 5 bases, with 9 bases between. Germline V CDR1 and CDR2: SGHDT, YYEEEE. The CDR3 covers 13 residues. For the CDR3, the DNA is TGTGCCAGCAGCTTGGGGGACACCAACGAGCAGTACTCC. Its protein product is CASSLGDTNEQYS.

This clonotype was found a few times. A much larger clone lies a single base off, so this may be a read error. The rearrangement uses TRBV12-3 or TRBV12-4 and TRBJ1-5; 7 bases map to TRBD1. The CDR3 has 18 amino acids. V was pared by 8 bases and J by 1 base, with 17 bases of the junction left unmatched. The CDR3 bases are TGTGCCAGCGGGAACGTGGAAGGGGGCGAAGGGAGCAATCAGCCCCAGCATTTT. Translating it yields CASGNVEGGEGSNQPQHF.

The CDR3, as DNA: TGCAGTGCTCAAACCCCTCTGGCTAGCGGGAGTTACAATGAGCAGTTCTTC. Translated, it gives CSAQTPLASGSYNEQFF. This chain uses TRBV20-1 with TRBJ2-1; the match to TRBD2 covers 10 bases. Unmatched junction bases numbered 14, after V lost 5 bases and J lost 4 bases. The CDR3 loop spans 17 amino acids. Per the germline V gene, CDR1 is DFQATT and CDR2 is SNEGSKA (reference sequence).

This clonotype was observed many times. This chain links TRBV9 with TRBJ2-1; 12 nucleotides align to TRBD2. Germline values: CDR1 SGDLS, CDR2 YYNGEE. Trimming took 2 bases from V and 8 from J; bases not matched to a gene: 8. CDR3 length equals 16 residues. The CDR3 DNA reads TGTGCCAGCAGCGTTAGACCACTAGCGGGAGGACATGAGCAGTTCTTC. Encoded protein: CASSVRPLAGGHEQFF. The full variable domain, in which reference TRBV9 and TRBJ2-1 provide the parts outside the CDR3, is DSGVTQTPKHLITATGQRVTLRCSPRSGDLSVYWYQQSLDQGLQFLIQYYNGEERAKGNILERFSAQQFPDLHSELNLSSLELGDSALYFCASSVRPLAGGHEQFFGPGTRLTVL.

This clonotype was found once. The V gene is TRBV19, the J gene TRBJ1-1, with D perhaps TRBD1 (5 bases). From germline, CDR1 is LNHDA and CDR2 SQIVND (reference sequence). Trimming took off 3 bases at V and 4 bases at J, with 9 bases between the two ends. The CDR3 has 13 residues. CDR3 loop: CASSIVGGTEAFF. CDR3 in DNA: TGTGCCAGTAGTATTGTCGGGGGCACTGAAGCTTTCTTT.

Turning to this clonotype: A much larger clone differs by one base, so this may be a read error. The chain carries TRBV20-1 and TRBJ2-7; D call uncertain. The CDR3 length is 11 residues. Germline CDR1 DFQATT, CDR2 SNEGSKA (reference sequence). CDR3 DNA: TGCAGTGCTAGAGTCGATGTAGAGCAGTCCTTC. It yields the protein CSARVDVEQSF.

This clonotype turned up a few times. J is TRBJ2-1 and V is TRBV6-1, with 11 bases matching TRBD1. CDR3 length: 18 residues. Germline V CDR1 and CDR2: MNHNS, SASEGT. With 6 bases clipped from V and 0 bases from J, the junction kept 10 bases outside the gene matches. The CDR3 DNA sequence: TGTGCCAGCAGGACCGTGAACGGACAGGGGGCCTCCTACAATGAGCAGTTCTTC. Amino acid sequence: CASRTVNGQGASYNEQFF.

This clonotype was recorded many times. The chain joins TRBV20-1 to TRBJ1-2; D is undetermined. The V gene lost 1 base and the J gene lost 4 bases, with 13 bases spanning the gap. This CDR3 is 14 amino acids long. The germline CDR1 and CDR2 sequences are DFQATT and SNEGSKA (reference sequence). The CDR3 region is CSARGGAGVYGYTF. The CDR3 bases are TGCAGTGCTAGAGGGGGTGCGGGAGTCTATGGCTACACCTTC.

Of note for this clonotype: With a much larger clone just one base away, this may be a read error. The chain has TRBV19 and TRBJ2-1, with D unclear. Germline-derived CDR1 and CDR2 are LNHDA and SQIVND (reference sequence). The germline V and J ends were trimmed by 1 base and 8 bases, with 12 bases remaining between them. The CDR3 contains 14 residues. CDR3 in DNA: TGTGCCAGTAGTATAGGCGCAAGCCCAGATGAGCAGTTCTTC. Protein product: CASSIGASPDEQFF.

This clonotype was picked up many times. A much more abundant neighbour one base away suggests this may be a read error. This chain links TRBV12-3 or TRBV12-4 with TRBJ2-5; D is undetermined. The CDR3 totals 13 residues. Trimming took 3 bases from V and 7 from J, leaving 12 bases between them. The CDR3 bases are TGTGCCAGCAGTTTCTCAATTTCTGGGACCCAGTACTTC. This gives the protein CASSFSISGTQYF.

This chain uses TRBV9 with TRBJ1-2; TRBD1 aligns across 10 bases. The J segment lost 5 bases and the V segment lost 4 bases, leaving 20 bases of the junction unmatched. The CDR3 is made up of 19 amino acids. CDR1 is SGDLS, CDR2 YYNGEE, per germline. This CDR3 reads CASSMETTSGTGVGYGYTF. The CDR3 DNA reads TGTGCCAGCAGCATGGAAACAACTAGCGGGACAGGGGTAGGGTATGGCTACACCTTC.

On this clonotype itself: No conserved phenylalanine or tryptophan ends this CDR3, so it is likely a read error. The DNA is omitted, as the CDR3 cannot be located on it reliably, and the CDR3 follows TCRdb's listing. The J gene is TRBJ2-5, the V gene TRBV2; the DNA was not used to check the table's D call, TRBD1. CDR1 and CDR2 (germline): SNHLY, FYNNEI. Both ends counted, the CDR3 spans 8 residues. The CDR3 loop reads CASSEGDL.

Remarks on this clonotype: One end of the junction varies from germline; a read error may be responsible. The CDR3 DNA reads as TGTGCCAGCAGCTTAATCGGTCGGGGGACAAACGCTGAACCTTTCTTT. Translation: CASSLIGRGTNAEPFF. This rearrangement joins TRBV7-9 to TRBJ1-1; maybe TRBD1 (6 bases). The germline CDR1 and CDR2 sequences are SEHNR and FQNEAQ (reference sequence). The CDR3 sequence is 16 residues long.

The CDR3 coding sequence is TGTGCCAGCATCGTGGACAGGGGGGGGACTGAAGCTTTCTTT. It codes for CASIVDRGGTEAFF. This chain links TRBV6-1 with TRBJ1-1, with TRBD1 identical over 10 bases. With 7 bases clipped from V and 5 bases from J, the junction kept 7 bases outside the gene matches. Germline V CDR1 and CDR2: MNHNS, SASEGT. The CDR3 runs to 14 residues.

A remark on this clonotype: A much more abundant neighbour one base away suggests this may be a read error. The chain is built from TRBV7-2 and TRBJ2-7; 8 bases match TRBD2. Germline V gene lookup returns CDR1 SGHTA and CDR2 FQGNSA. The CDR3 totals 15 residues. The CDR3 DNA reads TGTGCCAGCAGCATGTATAGCGGGGCTTCCTACGAGCAGCACTTC. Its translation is CASSMYSGASYEQHF.

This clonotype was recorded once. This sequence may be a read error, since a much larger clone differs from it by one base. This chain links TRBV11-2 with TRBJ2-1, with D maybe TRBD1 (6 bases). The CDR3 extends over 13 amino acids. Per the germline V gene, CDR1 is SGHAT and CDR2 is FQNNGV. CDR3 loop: CAGSLGGRDEQFF. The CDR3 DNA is TGTGCCGGCAGCTTAGGGGGACGCGATGAGCAGTTCTTC.

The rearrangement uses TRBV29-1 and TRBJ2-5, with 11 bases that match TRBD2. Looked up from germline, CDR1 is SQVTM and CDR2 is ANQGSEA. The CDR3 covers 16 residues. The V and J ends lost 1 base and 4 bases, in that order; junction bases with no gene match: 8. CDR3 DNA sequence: TGCAGCGTTGAAGTAGCGGGGGGGCCCGATTTAGAGACCCAGTACTTC. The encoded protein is CSVEVAGGPDLETQYF.

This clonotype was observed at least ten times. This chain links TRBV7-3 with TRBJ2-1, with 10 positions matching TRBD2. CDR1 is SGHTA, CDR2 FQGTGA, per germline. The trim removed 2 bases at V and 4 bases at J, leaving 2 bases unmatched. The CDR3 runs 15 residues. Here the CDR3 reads CASSLLAGVYNEQFF. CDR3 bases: TGTGCCAGCAGCTTACTAGCGGGGGTGTACAATGAGCAGTTCTTC.